The rows below give T cell receptor beta chains drawn from one sample of a study of cytotoxic CD8 clonotypes in ibrutinib-treated CLL. The method was immunoSEQ multiplex PCR; TCRdb's version includes in-frame clones alone and lacks a portion of them. The data hold roughly 24,000 clones, with around 75% observed a single time. Sequences were derived from PBMCs, sampled after 24 months of ibrutinib treatment. The receptors were sampled from a human donor with chronic lymphocytic leukemia. The CDR3 runs from the conserved cysteine through the conserved F or W. The D gene is left open where the match is weak. Some rows mark clone size as missing; the rest say once, few, many or name a class of expanded clone.

abundance: NA; j_gene: TRBJ2-6; d_gene: TRBD1; v_gene: TRBV7-9; CDR3aa: CASSLRAGGTNVLTF; CDR3nt: TGTGCCAGCAGCTTAAGGGCAGGGGGCACCAACGTCCTGACTTTC
abundance: NA; j_gene: TRBJ1-1; d_gene: TRBD1; v_gene: TRBV9; CDR3aa: CASSPEQGTEAFF; CDR3nt: TGTGCCAGCAGCCCGGAACAGGGGACTGAAGCTTTCTTT
abundance: few; j_gene: TRBJ1-5; d_gene: NA; v_gene: TRBV10-2; CDR3aa: CASSPRQQYQPQHF; CDR3nt: TGCGCCAGCAGTCCGCGACAGCAATATCAGCCCCAGCATTTT
abundance: medium-sized; j_gene: TRBJ1-5; d_gene: NA; v_gene: TRBV21-1; CDR3aa: CASSIWKPYSNQPQHF; CDR3nt: TGTGCCAGCAGCATCTGGAAGCCATATAGCAATCAGCCCCAGCATTTT
abundance: NA; j_gene: TRBJ1-5; d_gene: NA; v_gene: TRBV9; CDR3aa: CASSDSVGPQHF; CDR3nt: TGTGCCAGCAGCGACTCCGTGGGGCCCCAGCATTTT
abundance: once; j_gene: TRBJ2-5; d_gene: NA; v_gene: TRBV11-2; CDR3aa: CASSLEYGSDSETQYF; CDR3nt: TGTGCCAGCAGCTTAGAGTACGGGTCGGACTCGGAGACCCAGTACTTC
abundance: NA; j_gene: TRBJ2-3; d_gene: NA; v_gene: TRBV7-8; CDR3aa: CASSLGANSRLRDTQYF; CDR3nt: TGTGCCAGCAGCTTAGGGGCAAATTCGCGGCTTCGGGATACGCAGTATTTT
abundance: NA; j_gene: TRBJ2-7; d_gene: NA; v_gene: TRBV11-2; CDR3aa: CASSLVGGQGSEQYF; CDR3nt: TGTGCCAGCAGCTTAGTGGGGGGGCAGGGGAGCGAGCAGTACTTC
abundance: few; j_gene: TRBJ2-7; d_gene: NA; v_gene: TRBV6-6; CDR3aa: CASSYGTEFYEQYF; CDR3nt: TGTGCCAGCAGTTACGGGACGGAATTCTACGAGCAGTACTTC
abundance: NA; j_gene: TRBJ1-5; d_gene: NA; v_gene: TRBV9; CDR3aa: CASSGGSSQEPQHF; CDR3nt: TGTGCCAGCAGCGGTGGTAGTAGTCAAGAACCCCAGCATTTT
abundance: NA; j_gene: TRBJ1-2; d_gene: TRBD1; v_gene: TRBV5-1; CDR3aa: CASSLGQYYGYTF; CDR3nt: TGCGCCAGCAGCCTGGGACAGTACTATGGCTACACCTTC
abundance: few; j_gene: TRBJ2-2; d_gene: TRBD1; v_gene: TRBV7-6; CDR3aa: CASIGGMHTGELFF; CDR3nt: TGTGCCAGCATAGGGGGCATGCACACCGGGGAGCTGTTTTTT
abundance: NA; j_gene: TRBJ2-7; d_gene: TRBD2; v_gene: TRBV29-1; CDR3aa: CSVGEGLYEQYF; CDR3nt: TGCAGCGTTGGGGAGGGGCTCTACGAGCAGTACTTC
abundance: few; j_gene: TRBJ2-2; d_gene: NA; v_gene: TRBV12-5; CDR3aa: CASGSTLAGTGELFF; CDR3nt: TGTGCTAGTGGTTCCACTTTGGCCGGGACCGGGGAGCTGTTTTTT
abundance: NA; j_gene: TRBJ1-1; d_gene: NA; v_gene: TRBV25-1; CDR3aa: CASSDWYSTEAFF; CDR3nt: TGTGCCAGCAGTGATTGGTATAGCACTGAAGCTTTCTTT
abundance: NA; j_gene: TRBJ1-1; d_gene: NA; v_gene: TRBV7-9; CDR3aa: CASSLERQVPVYVF; CDR3nt: TGTGCCAGCAGCTTAGAGCGACAGGTCCCGGTTTATGTCTTT
abundance: NA; j_gene: TRBJ1-4; d_gene: NA; v_gene: TRBV5-1; CDR3aa: CASSLIATNEKLFF; CDR3nt: TGCGCCAGCAGCTTGATAGCAACTAATGAAAAACTGTTTTTT
abundance: NA; j_gene: TRBJ1-5; d_gene: NA; v_gene: TRBV5-4; CDR3aa: CASSFGRDQPQHF; CDR3nt: TGTGCCAGCAGCTTTGGCAGAGATCAGCCCCAGCATTTT
abundance: few; j_gene: TRBJ2-1; d_gene: NA; v_gene: TRBV7-6; CDR3aa: CASSLDQGSYNEQFF; CDR3nt: TGTGCCAGCAGCTTAGATCAGGGGTCCTACAATGAGCAGTTCTTC
abundance: NA; j_gene: TRBJ2-5; d_gene: TRBD2; v_gene: TRBV18; CDR3aa: CASSPFSGGTQETQYF; CDR3nt: TGTGCCAGCTCACCCTTTAGCGGGGGGACCCAAGAGACCCAGTACTTC
abundance: NA; j_gene: TRBJ2-5; d_gene: NA; v_gene: TRBV7-9; CDR3aa: CASSRINRDQETQYF; CDR3nt: TGTGCCAGCAGCCGGATCAACAGGGATCAAGAGACCCAGTACTTC
abundance: NA; j_gene: TRBJ1-3; d_gene: NA; v_gene: TRBV11-2; CDR3aa: CASSLVGSNWGNTIYF; CDR3nt: TGTGCCAGCAGCTTAGTGGGCAGCAACTGGGGAAACACCATATATTTT
abundance: NA; j_gene: TRBJ2-3; d_gene: TRBD2; v_gene: TRBV5-1; CDR3aa: CASTRGGGTTDTQYF; CDR3nt: TGCGCCAGCACCCGGGGCGGGGGGACGACAGATACGCAGTATTTT
abundance: NA; j_gene: TRBJ1-2; d_gene: TRBD1; v_gene: TRBV5-1; CDR3aa: CASSFTGGASNYGYTF; CDR3nt: TGCGCCAGCAGCTTTACAGGGGGCGCTTCTAACTATGGCTACACCTTC
abundance: NA; j_gene: TRBJ1-3; d_gene: NA; v_gene: TRBV27; CDR3aa: CASSSTGEGSGNTIYF; CDR3nt: TGTGCCAGCAGTTCGACAGGTGAAGGATCTGGAAACACCATATATTTT
abundance: NA; j_gene: TRBJ2-7; d_gene: TRBD2; v_gene: TRBV27; CDR3aa: CASSLSRASGGTEQYF; CDR3nt: TGTGCCAGCAGTTTATCGAGAGCTAGCGGGGGGACCGAGCAGTACTTC
abundance: few; j_gene: TRBJ1-5; d_gene: NA; v_gene: TRBV19; CDR3aa: CASSQTGGNQPQHF; CDR3nt: TGTGCCAGTAGTCAAACGGGGGGAAATCAGCCCCAGCATTTT
abundance: NA; j_gene: TRBJ2-7; d_gene: NA; v_gene: TRBV13; CDR3aa: CASSLDRVYEQYF; CDR3nt: TGTGCCAGCAGCTTAGACCGGGTCTACGAGCAGTACTTC
abundance: NA; j_gene: TRBJ1-2; d_gene: NA; v_gene: TRBV6-1; CDR3aa: CASSALNYGYTF; CDR3nt: TGTGCCAGCAGTGCCCTTAACTATGGCTACACCTTC
abundance: NA; j_gene: TRBJ1-3; d_gene: NA; v_gene: TRBV5-6; CDR3aa: CASSLISGMGNTIYF; CDR3nt: TGTGCCAGCAGCTTGATTTCTGGGATGGGAAACACCATATATTTT
abundance: NA; j_gene: TRBJ2-3; d_gene: NA; v_gene: TRBV4-2; CDR3aa: CASSLKRRDTQYF; CDR3nt: TGTGCCAGCAGCCTAAAAAGGAGAGATACGCAGTATTTT
abundance: NA; j_gene: TRBJ2-5; d_gene: NA; v_gene: TRBV19; CDR3aa: CASSIVTASGETQYF; CDR3nt: TGTGCCAGTAGTATAGTGACGGCGAGTGGAGAGACCCAGTACTTC
abundance: NA; j_gene: TRBJ1-1; d_gene: NA; v_gene: TRBV5-1; CDR3aa: CASSSRHSNTEAFF; CDR3nt: TGCGCCAGCAGCTCCCGACACTCGAACACTGAAGCTTTCTTT
abundance: few; j_gene: TRBJ1-4; d_gene: NA; v_gene: TRBV30; CDR3aa: CAWSEGQTTNEKLFF; CDR3nt: TGTGCCTGGAGCGAAGGACAGACAACTAATGAAAAACTGTTTTTT
abundance: NA; j_gene: TRBJ2-1; d_gene: NA; v_gene: TRBV5-6; CDR3aa: CASSSAQRPYNEQFF; CDR3nt: TGTGCCAGCAGCTCTGCTCAAAGACCATACAATGAGCAGTTCTTC
abundance: NA; j_gene: TRBJ1-2; d_gene: TRBD1; v_gene: TRBV5-4; CDR3aa: CASSGGGTGSVYYGYTF; CDR3nt: TGTGCCAGCAGCGGGGGCGGGACAGGTTCTGTTTACTATGGCTACACCTTC
abundance: NA; j_gene: TRBJ2-1; d_gene: NA; v_gene: TRBV29-1; CDR3aa: CSVLPGNNEQFF; CDR3nt: TGCAGCGTTCTTCCGGGAAACAATGAGCAGTTCTTC